This T cell receptor beta chain was identified during a study of blood T cell repertoires in COVID-19. Study-level information: Acute-phase and convalescent COVID-19 samples originated in the United States, Italy and Spain. The cDNA or gDNA used as material had been derived from T cells, B-cell-depleted T cells, or PBMCs.

Source study methods: From reference gene primer amplification, estimates of nucleated cell counts were derived. The assay was immunoSEQ multiplex PCR, and TCRdb's table has in-frame clones only and misses some. The DNA gave D and trimming, while V, J and clone size come from that table. The sample lists 120,000 to 150,000 clones; around nine tenths were seen once. Unmatched junction bases numbered 5, after V lost 5 bases and J lost 7 bases. The CDR3 has 15 residues. The germline gives CDR1 KGHDR, CDR2 SFDVKD. This rearrangement joins TRBV24-1 to TRBJ1-5; 12 bases line up with TRBD1. The sequenced sample was peripheral blood. This receptor was obtained from a woman aged 45-65 years with active or convalescent COVID-19. The CDR3 sequence: CATSGGTGGGQPQHF. The CDR3 nucleotides are TGTGCCACCAGTGGTGGGACAGGGGGCGGGCAGCCCCAGCATTTT.